A single sample gave rise to the 14 T cell receptor beta chains below, sequenced in a study of T cell repertoires in cytomegalovirus infection. TCRdb re-analysed the reads in MiXCR, keeping a single row per CDR3 protein. The table lists 51,000 or so distinct CDR3 sequences, about 20% of them singletons. No cognate antigen is known for these TCRs. The sample here was CD8+ T cells from cultured PBMCs, taken from culture after CMV antigen stimulation. These receptors were obtained from a human donor in good health (CMV status not recorded). Some clones in this sample may be carry-over from other donors' samples.

The genes are TRBV5-4 and TRBJ2-2, with unresolved D. The V gene's germline CDR1 is SGHNT and CDR2 YYREEE (reference sequence). This CDR3 spans 14 amino acids. With 3 bases removed from V and 1 base from J, the gap between germline ends came to 7 bases. The CDR3 loop reads CASSSTENTGELFF. DNA of the CDR3: TGTGCCAGCAGCTCCACAGAGAACACCGGGGAGCTGTTTTTT. Together with reference TRBV5-4 and TRBJ2-2, the CDR3 gives the full variable domain: ETGVTQSPTHLIKTRGQQVTLRCSSQSGHNTVSWYQQALGQGPQFIFQYYREEENGRGNFPPRFSGLQFPNYSSELNVNALELDDSALYLCASSSTENTGELFFGEGSRLTVL.

This clonotype has more than one count but fewer than ten. This chain uses TRBV7-2 with TRBJ2-1, with 9 nucleotides matching TRBD1. Germline CDR1 is SGHTA and CDR2 is FQGNSA. V lost 5 bases, J lost 7 bases, and 6 bases stayed unmatched. The CDR3 spans 14 residues. CDR3 in DNA: TGTGCCAGCAGCGTCGGACAGGGGACGAATGAGCAGTTCTTC. It is translated as CASSVGQGTNEQFF.

The gene calls are TRBV20-1 and TRBJ1-1; D uncertain. Trimming pared 7 bases from V and 4 bases from J, leaving 10 bases between. CDR3 length equals 11 residues. The germline gives CDR1 DFQATT, CDR2 SNEGSKA (reference sequence). The CDR3 sequence is CSVNFVTEAFF. DNA of the CDR3: TGCAGTGTTAACTTTGTCACTGAAGCTTTCTTT.

V and J are TRBV20-1 and TRBJ2-5; D is unresolved. CDR3 length equals 14 residues. CDR1 is DFQATT, CDR2 SNEGSKA, per germline (reference sequence). V was cut by 0 bases and J by 3 bases, with 11 bases left in between. The chain's CDR3 is CSARDETEEETQYF. DNA for the CDR3: TGCAGTGCTAGAGATGAGACGGAAGAAGAGACCCAGTACTTC.

The count of this clonotype is one. V and J are TRBV4-3 and TRBJ2-5; 7 bases are shared with TRBD1. Germline V gene data show CDR1 as LGHNA and CDR2 as YSLEER. The V segment lost 4 bases and the J segment 5 bases; nucleotides outside the gene matches: 10. The CDR3 extends over 15 amino acids. The CDR3 is CASSPTGESRETQYF. Here the CDR3 DNA reads TGCGCCAGCAGCCCTACAGGGGAAAGTCGGGAGACCCAGTACTTC.

The table lists this clonotype with a few counts. The chain carries TRBV12-3 or TRBV12-4 and TRBJ2-2, with D maybe TRBD1 (6 bases). The length of the CDR3 is 15 residues. The ends were cut back, 0 bases at V and 5 bases at J, with 10 bases in the middle. CDR3 in DNA: TGTGCCAGCAGTTTAGCGCAGGGGTATACCGGGGAGCTGTTTTTT. Translating gives CASSLAQGYTGELFF.

This clonotype was recorded at least ten times. This sequence joins TRBV7-8 and TRBJ1-1; 8 positions agree with TRBD1. CDR3 length equals 16 residues. Germline values: CDR1 SGHVS, CDR2 FQNEAQ. The V gene end was trimmed by 5 bases and the J gene end by 4 bases; junction bases not matched to a gene: 12. CDR3 sequence: CASSPYRGDRITEAFF. CDR3 nucleotides: TGTGCCAGCAGCCCCTACAGGGGGGATAGGATCACTGAAGCTTTCTTT.

CDR3 sequence reads: CASSSGTTLGFF. The CDR3 DNA follows: TGTGCCAGCAGCTCCGGGACCACCTTAGGGTTCTTC. The gene calls are TRBV7-2 and TRBJ2-1; either TRBD1 or TRBD2 may supply D (5 bases each). Trimming left V 4 bases short and J 15 bases short, with 16 bases between. This CDR3 has 12 residues. Germline-derived CDR1 and CDR2 are SGHTA and FQGNSA.

The CDR3 region has the DNA TGTGCCAGCAGCTTGTTACCGGACATCCCAGCTTTCTTT. The encoded protein is CASSLLPDIPAFF. The chain has TRBV7-2 and TRBJ1-1, with a possible D match to TRBD1 (5 bases). Germline values: CDR1 SGHTA, CDR2 FQGNSA. CDR3 length: 13 amino acids. Trimming removed 3 bases at V and 10 bases at J, with 15 bases between.

This chain joins TRBV5-6 and TRBJ1-3; D gene ambiguous. There are 15 residues in the CDR3. V was cut by 2 bases and J by 0 bases, with 9 bases left in between. The germline gives CDR1 SGHDT, CDR2 YYEEEE. This chain's CDR3 is CASSLAGPSGNTIYF. In nucleotides, the CDR3 is TGTGCCAGCAGCTTAGCGGGTCCCTCTGGAAACACCATATATTTT.

This sequence joins TRBV10-3 and TRBJ1-5, with TRBD1 matching 7 bases. In germline, CDR1 is ENHRY, CDR2 SYGVKD. V lost 5 bases and J lost 4; bases outside the gene matches: 8. CDR3 size: 15 residues. The CDR3 DNA reads as TGTGCCATCAGTCCAGACAGGGAGCGGAATCAGCCCCAGCATTTT. This sequence encodes CAISPDRERNQPQHF.

The sample holds a few counts of this clonotype. The chain recombines TRBV7-8 with TRBJ1-4; unclear D gene. Germline V gene sequence: CDR1 SGHVS, CDR2 FQNEAQ. Trimming took off 2 bases at V and 7 bases at J, with 11 bases between the two ends. This CDR3 is built from 14 residues. The DNA for the CDR3 is TGTGCCAGCAGCTTACCCGGAGATGGTGAAAAACTGTTTTTT. Translating it yields CASSLPGDGEKLFF.

This clonotype was seen only a few times. The chain links TRBV7-8 to TRBJ2-2, with 8 bases identical to TRBD1. Germline lookup yields CDR1 SGHVS and CDR2 FQNEAQ. The CDR3 sequence is 18 residues long. V dropped 6 bases and J dropped 2; count of bases not matched to a gene: 14. The CDR3 DNA reads TGTGCCAGCAGACACAACGCAGGGGGCGTAGGCAACACCGGGGAGCTGTTTTTT. This encodes CASRHNAGGVGNTGELFF.

This clonotype has a handful of counts. The chain links TRBV7-8 to TRBJ1-4, with a weak D call TRBD1 (6 bases). Between the trimmed V and J ends, which lost 5 bases and 8 bases, there was a span of 9 bases. The CDR3 extends over 12 amino acids. Germline assignment: CDR1 SGHVS and CDR2 FQNEAQ. In DNA form, the CDR3 reads TGTGCCAGCAGCCCCGACAGGGAAAAACTGTTTTTT. Translation gives CASSPDREKLFF.